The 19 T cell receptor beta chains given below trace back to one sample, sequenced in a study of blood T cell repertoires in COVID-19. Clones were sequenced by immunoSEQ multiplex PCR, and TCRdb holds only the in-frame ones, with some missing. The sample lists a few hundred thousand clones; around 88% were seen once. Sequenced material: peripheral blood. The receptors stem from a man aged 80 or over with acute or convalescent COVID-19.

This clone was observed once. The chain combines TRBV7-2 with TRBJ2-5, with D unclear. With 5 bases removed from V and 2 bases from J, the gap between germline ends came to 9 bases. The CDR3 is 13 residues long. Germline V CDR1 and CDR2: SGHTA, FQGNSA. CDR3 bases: TGTGCCAGCAGCGAACAGAAACAAGAGACCCAGTACTTC. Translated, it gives CASSEQKQETQYF.

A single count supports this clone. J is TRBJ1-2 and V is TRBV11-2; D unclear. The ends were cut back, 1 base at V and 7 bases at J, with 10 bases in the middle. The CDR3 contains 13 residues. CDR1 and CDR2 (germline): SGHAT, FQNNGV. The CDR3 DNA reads TGTGCCAGCAGCTTAGTCGGGTGGCGTGGCTACACCTTC. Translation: CASSLVGWRGYTF.

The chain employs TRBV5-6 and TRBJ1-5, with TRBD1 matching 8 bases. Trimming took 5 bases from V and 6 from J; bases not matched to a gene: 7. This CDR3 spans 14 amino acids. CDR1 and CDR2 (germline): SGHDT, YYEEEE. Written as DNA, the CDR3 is TGTGCCAGCAGTGCGACAGGGGCCCCTCAGCCCCAGCATTTT. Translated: CASSATGAPQPQHF. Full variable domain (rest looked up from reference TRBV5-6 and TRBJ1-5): DAGVTQSPTHLIKTRGQQVTLRCSPKSGHDTVSWYQQALGQGPQFIFQYYEEEERQRGNFPDRFSGHQFPNYSSELNVNALLLGDSALYLCASSATGAPQPQHFGDGTRLSIL.

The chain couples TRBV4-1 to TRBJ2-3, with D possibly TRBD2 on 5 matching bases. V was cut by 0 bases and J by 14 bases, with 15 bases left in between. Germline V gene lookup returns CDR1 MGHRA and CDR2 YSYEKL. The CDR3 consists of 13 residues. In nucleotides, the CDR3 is TGCGCCAGCAGCCAAGATAGGGAGCGCGACCGGTATTTT. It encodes CASSQDRERDRYF.

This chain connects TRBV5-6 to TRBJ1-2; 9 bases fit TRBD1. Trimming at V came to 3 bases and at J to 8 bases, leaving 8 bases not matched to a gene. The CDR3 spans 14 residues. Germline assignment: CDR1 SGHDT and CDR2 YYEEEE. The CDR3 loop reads CASSWVQGAEGYTF. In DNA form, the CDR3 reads TGTGCCAGCAGCTGGGTACAGGGGGCCGAAGGCTACACCTTC.

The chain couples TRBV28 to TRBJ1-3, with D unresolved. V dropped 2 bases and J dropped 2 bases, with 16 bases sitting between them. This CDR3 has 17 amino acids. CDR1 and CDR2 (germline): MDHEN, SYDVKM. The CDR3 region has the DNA TGTGCCAGCAGTTTACCGAGGGATACTTACCCTGGAAACACCATATATTTT. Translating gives CASSLPRDTYPGNTIYF.

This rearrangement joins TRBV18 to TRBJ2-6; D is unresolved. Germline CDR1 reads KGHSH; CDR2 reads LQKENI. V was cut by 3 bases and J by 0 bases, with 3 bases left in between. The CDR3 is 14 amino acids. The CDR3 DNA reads TGTGCCAGCTCACCCAACTCTGGGGCCAACGTCCTGACTTTC. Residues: CASSPNSGANVLTF.

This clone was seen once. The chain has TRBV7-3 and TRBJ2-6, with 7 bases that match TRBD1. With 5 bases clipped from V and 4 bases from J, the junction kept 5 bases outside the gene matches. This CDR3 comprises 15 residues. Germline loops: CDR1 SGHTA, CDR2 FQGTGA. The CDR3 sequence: CASSKTGAGANVLTF. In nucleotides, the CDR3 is TGTGCCAGCAGCAAAACAGGGGCCGGGGCCAACGTCCTGACTTTC.

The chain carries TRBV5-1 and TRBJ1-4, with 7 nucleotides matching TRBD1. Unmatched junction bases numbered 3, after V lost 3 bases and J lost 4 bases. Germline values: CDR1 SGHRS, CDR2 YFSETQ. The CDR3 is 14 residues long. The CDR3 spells CASSSGTVNEKLFF. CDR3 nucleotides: TGCGCCAGCAGCTCTGGGACAGTTAATGAAAAACTGTTTTTT.

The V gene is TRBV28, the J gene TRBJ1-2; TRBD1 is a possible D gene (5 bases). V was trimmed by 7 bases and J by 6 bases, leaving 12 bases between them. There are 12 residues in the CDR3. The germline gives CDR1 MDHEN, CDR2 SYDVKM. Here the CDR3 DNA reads TGTGCCAGCACCAATTGGGGGGATGGCTACACCTTC. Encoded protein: CASTNWGDGYTF.

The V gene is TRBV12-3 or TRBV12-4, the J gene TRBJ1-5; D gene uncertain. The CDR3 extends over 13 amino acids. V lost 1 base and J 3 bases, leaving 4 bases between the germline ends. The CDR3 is CASSLGANQPQHF. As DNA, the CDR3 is TGTGCCAGCAGTTTAGGGGCCAATCAGCCCCAGCATTTT.

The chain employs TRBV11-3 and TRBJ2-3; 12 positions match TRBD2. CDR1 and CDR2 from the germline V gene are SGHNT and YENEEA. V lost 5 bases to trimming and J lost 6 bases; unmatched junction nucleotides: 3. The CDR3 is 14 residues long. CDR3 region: CASSQGTSGDTQYF. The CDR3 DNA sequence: TGTGCCAGCAGCCAGGGGACTAGCGGGGATACGCAGTATTTT.

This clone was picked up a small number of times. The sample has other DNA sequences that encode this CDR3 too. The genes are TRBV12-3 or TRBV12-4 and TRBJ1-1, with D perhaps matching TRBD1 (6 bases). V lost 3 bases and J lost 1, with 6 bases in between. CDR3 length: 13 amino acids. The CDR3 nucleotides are TGTGCCAGCAGTTTGACAGGGAACACTGAAGCTTTCTTT. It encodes CASSLTGNTEAFF.

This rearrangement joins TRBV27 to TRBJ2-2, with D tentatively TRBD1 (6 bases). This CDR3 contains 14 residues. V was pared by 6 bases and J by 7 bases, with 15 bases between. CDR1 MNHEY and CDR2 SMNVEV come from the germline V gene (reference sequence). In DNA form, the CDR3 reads TGTGCCAGCAGAGCCGGGACAACGAGCGGGGAGCTGTTTTTT. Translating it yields CASRAGTTSGELFF.

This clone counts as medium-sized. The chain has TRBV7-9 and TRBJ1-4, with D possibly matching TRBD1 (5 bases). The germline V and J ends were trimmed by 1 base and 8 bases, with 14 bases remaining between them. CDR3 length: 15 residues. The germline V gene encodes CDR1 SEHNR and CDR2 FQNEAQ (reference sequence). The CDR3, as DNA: TGTGCCAGCAGCTTAGTACAGGACGGCTGGGAAAAACTGTTTTTT. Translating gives CASSLVQDGWEKLFF.

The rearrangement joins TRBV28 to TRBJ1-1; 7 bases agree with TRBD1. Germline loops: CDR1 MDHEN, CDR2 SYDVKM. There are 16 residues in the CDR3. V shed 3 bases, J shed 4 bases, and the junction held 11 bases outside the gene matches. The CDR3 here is CASSFAGTVRGTEAFF. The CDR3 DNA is TGTGCCAGCAGTTTCGCTGGGACAGTGAGGGGCACTGAAGCTTTCTTT. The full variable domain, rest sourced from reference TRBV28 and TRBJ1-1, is DVKVTQSSRYLVKRTGEKVFLECVQDMDHENMFWYRQDPGLGLRLIYFSYDVKMKEKGDIPEGYSVSREKKERFSLILESASTNQTSMYLCASSFAGTVRGTEAFFGQGTRLTVV.

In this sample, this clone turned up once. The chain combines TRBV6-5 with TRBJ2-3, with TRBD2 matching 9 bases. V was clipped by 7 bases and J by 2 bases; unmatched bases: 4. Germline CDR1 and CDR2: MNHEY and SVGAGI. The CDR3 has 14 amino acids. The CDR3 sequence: CASKQRGDTDTQYF. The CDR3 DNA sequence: TGTGCCAGCAAACAGCGGGGGGACACAGATACGCAGTATTTT.

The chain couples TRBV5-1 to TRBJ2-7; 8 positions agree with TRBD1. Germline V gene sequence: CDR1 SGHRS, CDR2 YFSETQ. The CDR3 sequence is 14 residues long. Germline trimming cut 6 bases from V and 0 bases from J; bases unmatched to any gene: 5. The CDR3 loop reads CASNIDRGSYEQYF. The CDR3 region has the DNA TGCGCCAGCAACATCGACAGGGGCTCCTACGAGCAGTACTTC.

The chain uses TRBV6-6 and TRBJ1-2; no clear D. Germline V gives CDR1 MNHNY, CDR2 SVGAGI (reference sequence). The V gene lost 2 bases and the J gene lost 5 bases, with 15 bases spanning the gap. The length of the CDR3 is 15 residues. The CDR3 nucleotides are TGTGCCAGCAGTTACGATGAGGGCCTCCGGTATGGCTACACCTTC. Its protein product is CASSYDEGLRYGYTF.